The clone carrying this T cell receptor beta chain was detected only once. Its target is not known. The sample originates from a study of neoadjuvant anti-PD-1 for oral cavity cancer. The CDR3 sequence is 15 residues long. Germline-derived CDR1 and CDR2 are SGHVS and FQNEAQ. V shed 1 base and J shed 0 bases, with 6 bases lying between them. These oral cavity squamous cell carcinomas were HPV-negative and locally advanced. Whole-study findings and limits: TCR analyses covered only a few patients per response group. Pretreatment Treg/Th17 ratio correlated inversely with post-treatment tumor clonality. After neoadjuvant nivolumab, PBMC T cell clonality was significantly higher in non-responders than responders.

Sequenced by immunoSEQ multiplex PCR; TCRdb stores in-frame clones only, minus some. The top ten clones hold approximately 2.8% of a sample with roughly 13,000 clones, 70% to 75% of them seen once. The sequence came from a person aged 35 to 85 with oral cavity squamous cell carcinoma. The starting material was PBMCs, obtained before nivolumab (anti-PD-1) treatment. This chain links TRBV7-8 with TRBJ1-4; no firm D call. As DNA, the CDR3 is TGTGCCAGCAGCTTAGGGCAGTCAACTAATGAAAAACTGTTTTTT. Protein product: CASSLGQSTNEKLFF.